A selection of T cell receptor beta chains follows, all from one sample in a study of vaccination and CD4 T cells after COVID-19. These receptors have no known antigen. TCRdb independently ran MiXCR on the PCR reads; one entry per CDR3 protein. This sample carries 20,000 to 25,000 distinct CDR3 sequences, more than 45% of them seen once, and the ten largest clones take about 13%. Sequenced material: CD4+ T cells from blood, cultured in vitro, taken about 7 months after SARS-CoV-2 vaccination. The receptors shown here come from a human donor who had recovered from COVID-19. Both conserved end residues are part of each CDR3. D genes are given only for firm matches. Size is stated for part of the rows, as once, few or many counts, or as a class when the clone is expanded.

>.|TRBJ2-5|TRBV7-6|few
TGTGCCAGCAGCTTAGGGTGGGAGACCCAGTACTTC
CASSLGWETQYF
>TRBD1|TRBJ2-1|TRBV10-3|.
TGTGCCATCAGTGAGGCTTGGGGACAGGGGGCGCAGAATGAGCAGTTCTTC
CAISEAWGQGAQNEQFF
>TRBD1|TRBJ2-3|TRBV20-1|few
TGCAGTGCCGACGACAGGGGCGGGGCAGATACGCAGTATTTT
CSADDRGGADTQYF
>.|TRBJ2-3|TRBV6-4|.
TGTGCCAGCAGTGACGTTTTGGGAGATACGCAGTATTTT
CASSDVLGDTQYF
>.|TRBJ2-1|TRBV20-1|once
TGCAGTGCTAGAGTCGGGAGCTCCTACAATGAGCAGTTCTTC
CSARVGSSYNEQFF
>.|TRBJ1-1|TRBV28|.
TGTGCCAGCAGTTCCCCGTCCGGTGGAGGGCTACTACTTGAAGCTTTCTTT
CASSSPSGGGLLLEAFF
>.|TRBJ1-1|TRBV5-4|once
TGTGCCAGCAGCTTGGCGTCACAGAACACTGAAGCTTTCTTT
CASSLASQNTEAFF
>TRBD1|TRBJ1-4|TRBV20-1|.
TGCAGTGCTAGAGATTCCAGGGGGCGAGTTGAAAAACTGTTTTTT
CSARDSRGRVEKLFF
>TRBD1|TRBJ2-5|TRBV2|.
TGTGCCAGCAGTGAAGCAGGGGGCAGGGAGACCCAGTACTTC
CASSEAGGRETQYF
>.|TRBJ2-3|TRBV5-1|once
TGCGCCAGCAGCGGTGACAGGCCAGATACGCAGTATTTT
CASSGDRPDTQYF
>.|TRBJ2-1|TRBV10-3|.
TGTGCCATCAGTGAGGACCAGGGGAGGTACAATGAGCAGTTCTTC
CAISEDQGRYNEQFF
>TRBD1|TRBJ1-1|TRBV6-2/TRBV6-3|.
TGTGCCAGCAGTTACCGTTGGACAGGGTCAGGCACTGAAGCTTTCTTT
CASSYRWTGSGTEAFF
>.|TRBJ1-5|TRBV2|.
TGTGCCAGCAGTGGGCTTGGGGTAGGTCAGCCCCAGCATTTT
CASSGLGVGQPQHF
>.|TRBJ2-3|TRBV20-1|.
TGCAGTGCTAGAGTCCCCCCCTCCTTGGATACGCAGTATTTT
CSARVPPSLDTQYF
>TRBD2|TRBJ2-5|TRBV4-2|.
TGTGCCAGCAGCCAAGATTTGGCGGGGGTTCGCCAAGAGACCCAGTACTTC
CASSQDLAGVRQETQYF
>.|TRBJ1-5|TRBV24-1|.
TGTGCCACCAGTGATGCCGGAGGTCCCCAGCATTTT
CATSDAGGPQHF
>.|TRBJ2-5|TRBV11-2|.
TGTGCCAGCAGCAAGGGCCAAGAGACCCAGTACTTC
CASSKGQETQYF
>.|TRBJ1-1|TRBV7-9|.
TGTGCCAGCAGCTTCCAGGGGAACACTGAAGCTTTCTTT
CASSFQGNTEAFF
>.|TRBJ2-5|TRBV25-1|.
TGTGCCAGCAGCGGTAGATACGAAGAGACCCAGTACTTC
CASSGRYEETQYF
>TRBD1|TRBJ1-2|TRBV6-1|.
TGTGCCAGCAGGCCCCAACAGGGGCAGATCTATGGCTACACCTTC
CASRPQQGQIYGYTF
>TRBD2|TRBJ2-5|TRBV20-1|.
TGCAGTGTCACGACTAGCGGTCTAGAGACCCAGTACTTC
CSVTTSGLETQYF
>.|TRBJ1-1|TRBV6-5|.
TGTGCCAGCAGTTACGACAGAAGGGGAACTGAAGCTTTCTTT
CASSYDRRGTEAFF
>TRBD2|TRBJ2-5|TRBV6-5|few
TGTGCCAGCAGTTACCTGGGACTAGCAGCTCGCCAAGAGACCCAGTACTTC
CASSYLGLAARQETQYF
>.|TRBJ2-5|TRBV6-2/TRBV6-3|.
TGTGCCAGCAGCTCCACCCCCGTACAAGAGACCCAGTACTTC
CASSSTPVQETQYF
>.|TRBJ1-1|TRBV7-8|few
TGTGCCAGCAACCGATGGGGGGGCCCTTTGGGGCTTGAAGCTTTCTTT
CASNRWGGPLGLEAFF
>.|TRBJ2-7|TRBV27|few
TGTGCCAGCTCCCTAGACACCCTCTCCTACGAGCAGTACTTC
CASSLDTLSYEQYF
>.|TRBJ2-3|TRBV7-9|.
TGTGCCAGCAGCCAGTTCGGACAGGCGGGGGATACGCAGTATTTT
CASSQFGQAGDTQYF
>TRBD1|TRBJ1-2|TRBV2|few
TGTGCCAGCAGTGGGGACAGGTTCCATGGCTACACCTTC
CASSGDRFHGYTF
>TRBD2|TRBJ2-3|TRBV20-1|.
TGCAGTGCTAGGCGCGGGGGGACGAGCACAGATACGCAGTATTTT
CSARRGGTSTDTQYF
>.|TRBJ2-5|TRBV11-3|few
TGTGCCAGCAGCGGAGGGGCGTGGGAGACCCAGTACTTC
CASSGGAWETQYF
>.|TRBJ2-5|TRBV21-1|.
TGTGCCAGCAGCAAGACTAGCGGGAGACAAGAGACCCAGTACTTC
CASSKTSGRQETQYF
>.|TRBJ2-1|TRBV7-3|few
TGTGCCAGCAGCTTAAAGTCTTGGGTTGAGCGCTACAATGAGCAGTTCTTC
CASSLKSWVERYNEQFF
>TRBD2|TRBJ2-1|TRBV20-1|.
TGCAGTGCTGCGGGGGGGAGCTCCTACAATGAGCAGTTCTTC
CSAAGGSSYNEQFF
>.|TRBJ2-6|TRBV19|.
TGTGCCAGTAGGTACAGGGCCTCTGGGGCCAACGTCCTGACTTTC
CASRYRASGANVLTF
>.|TRBJ1-2|TRBV7-3|.
TGTGCCAGCAGCCCCGCAGGAAGCTCGGAGGGCTACACCTTC
CASSPAGSSEGYTF
>TRBD1|TRBJ1-2|TRBV20-1|few
TGCAGTGCTAGAGATCGGACAGGGGGCGCTTCTGGTGGCTACACCTTC
CSARDRTGGASGGYTF
>.|TRBJ1-5|TRBV20-1|few
TGCAGTGCTAGAGCTTCAGTTGGGGGAGGTGGTCAGCCCCAGCATTTT
CSARASVGGGGQPQHF
>.|TRBJ2-7|TRBV20-1|few
TGCAGTGCTAGTCCCCCGGGACCGACTACCTACGAGCAGTACTTC
CSASPPGPTTYEQYF
>.|TRBJ2-5|TRBV7-6|.
TGTGCCAGCAGCTCAGAGACACGGGAGACCCAGTACTTC
CASSSETRETQYF
>.|TRBJ2-5|TRBV7-2|few
TGTGCCAGCAGCTTAGATTCGGGCATAGAGACCCAGTACTTC
CASSLDSGIETQYF
>TRBD1|TRBJ1-2|TRBV6-4|.
TGTGCCAGCAGTGACCCCCAGTGGACAGGGGGGGCATTTGGCTACACCTTC
CASSDPQWTGGAFGYTF
>TRBD1|TRBJ2-5|TRBV2|.
TGTGCCAGCAAATCCGGGACAGGGGAAGAGACCCAGTACTTC
CASKSGTGEETQYF
>.|TRBJ1-2|TRBV20-1|few
TGCAGTGCTAGAGAGGCCTTGGGGGGCGCTGATGGCTACACCTTC
CSAREALGGADGYTF
>.|TRBJ1-6|TRBV6-5|.
TGTGCCAGCAGTTATTCCTCCTATAATTCACCCCTCCACTTT
CASSYSSYNSPLHF
>TRBD2|TRBJ2-3|TRBV7-3|.
TGTGCCAGCAGCTCACTAGCGGGCACAGATACGCAGTATTTT
CASSSLAGTDTQYF
>.|TRBJ2-3|TRBV7-2|few
TGTGCCAGCAGCTTAGCCGCAGATACGCAGTATTTT
CASSLAADTQYF
>TRBD1|TRBJ1-1|TRBV27|.
TGTGCCAGCAGTCCTTGGGGGACAGGGGGCTTCGGAGCTTTCTTT
CASSPWGTGGFGAFF
>.|TRBJ2-5|TRBV24-1|.
TGTGCCACCAGCGACCCGGTCCAAGAGACCCAGTACTTC
CATSDPVQETQYF
>.|TRBJ1-6|TRBV27|.
TGTGCCAGCAGTTTATTTTCGGTGGGGAATTCACCCCTCCACTTT
CASSLFSVGNSPLHF
>TRBD1|TRBJ2-1|TRBV11-3|.
TGTGCCAGCAGCTTAGAGGGGACAGGGACGGGATTCGATGAGCAGTTCTTC
CASSLEGTGTGFDEQFF
>.|TRBJ1-5|TRBV10-3|few
TGTGCCATCAGTGAAGGCTGGAATCAGCCCCAGCATTTT
CAISEGWNQPQHF
>TRBD1|TRBJ1-5|TRBV6-1|medium-sized
TGTGCCAGCAGCGAGACAGGGGGCGGACAGCCCCAGCATTTT
CASSETGGGQPQHF
>.|TRBJ2-3|TRBV27|few
TGTGCCAGCAGCTCTAAAGGGTGGGGCACAGATACGCAGTATTTT
CASSSKGWGTDTQYF
>TRBD2|TRBJ2-7|TRBV19|.
TGTGCCAGTAGTATGGGACTAGCGGGGGCCGAAGGGCAGTACTTC
CASSMGLAGAEGQYF
>.|TRBJ1-1|TRBV20-1|.
TGCAGTGCTAGACAGGACATGAACACTGAAGCTTTCTTT
CSARQDMNTEAFF
>.|TRBJ2-1|TRBV12-3/TRBV12-4|once
TGTGCCAGCAGTTTAGCTAGCTACAATGAGCAGTTCTTC
CASSLASYNEQFF
>.|TRBJ2-7|TRBV6-2/TRBV6-3|.
TGTGCCAGCAGGGACTTAGGCTACGAGCAGTACTTC
CASRDLGYEQYF
>TRBD2|TRBJ2-2|TRBV25-1|.
TGTGCCAGCAGTGAGGCGGGGGACGGGGAGCTGTTTTTT
CASSEAGDGELFF
>.|TRBJ1-1|TRBV25-1|.
TGTGCCAGCAGTGTCGGGGGGCGGGGGACTGAAGCTTTCTTT
CASSVGGRGTEAFF
>.|TRBJ2-2|TRBV11-3|.
TGTGCCAGCAGCTTGGACTTTACGACCGGGGAGCTGTTTTTT
CASSLDFTTGELFF